Listed below are T cell receptor beta chains from one sample, sequenced in a study of T cell responses to AZD1222 COVID-19 vaccine. Profiled with immunoSEQ multiplex PCR; TCRdb holds only in-frame clones, not every one. The data show tens of thousands of clones, approximately 91% seen once. The sequenced sample was peripheral blood, obtained 28 days after the second AZD1222 dose. The receptors shown here come from an adult who received the AZD1222 COVID-19 vaccine. CDR3s include the opening cysteine and the closing phenylalanine or tryptophan. D genes are given only for firm matches. The size field is filled for only some rows; it gives once, few, many or a size class.

size	V	D	J	DNA	CDR3
few	TRBV3-1/TRBV3-2	TRBD1	TRBJ2-7	TGTGCCAGCAGCCTCGGGACAGGGTCCTACGAGCAGTACTTC	CASSLGTGSYEQYF
-	TRBV13	TRBD2	TRBJ2-2	TGTGCCAGCAGCCTCCCTCTGGGCGGGAGTCACACCGGGGAGCTGTTTTTT	CASSLPLGGSHTGELFF
few	TRBV3-1/TRBV3-2	-	TRBJ1-6	TGTGCCAGCAGCCAAGTAGCTAATTCACCCCTCCACTTT	CASSQVANSPLHF
-	TRBV3-1/TRBV3-2	-	TRBJ1-4	TGTGCCAGCAGCCAGAGTGTTTCTAATGAAAAACTGTTTTTT	CASSQSVSNEKLFF
-	TRBV2	TRBD1	TRBJ1-1	TGTGCCAGCGGTGAACAGGGGATGAACACTGAAGCTTTCTTT	CASGEQGMNTEAFF
-	TRBV5-1	TRBD1	TRBJ2-7	TGCGCCAGCAGCTTGAGAGGGGGCCTGTTGGCAGACCGGATCTACGAGCAGTACTTC	CASSLRGGLLADRIYEQYF
once	TRBV4-1	-	TRBJ2-7	TGCGCCAGCAGCCAAGAGGGAGGCTCCTACGAGCAGTACTTC	CASSQEGGSYEQYF
-	TRBV5-5	-	TRBJ2-1	TGTGCCAGCAGCTTCGTCGACAATGAGCAGTTCTTC	CASSFVDNEQFF
-	TRBV14	-	TRBJ1-6	TGTGCCAGCAGCCAAGACCGCCGGCTTTTCGGGGACTCCTATAATTCACCCCTCCACTTT	CASSQDRRLFGDSYNSPLHF
-	TRBV30	-	TRBJ1-2	TGTGCCTGGACAGGGAACTATGGCTACACCTTC	CAWTGNYGYTF
-	TRBV7-8	-	TRBJ1-1	TGTGCCAGCAGCTTGGGCAGGAACACTGAAGCTTTCTTT	CASSLGRNTEAFF
once	TRBV11-3	-	TRBJ1-1	TGTGCCAGCAGCTTAGAGTCTGGCTATGAAGCTTTCTTT	CASSLESGYEAFF
-	TRBV6-5	-	TRBJ1-5	TGTGCCAGCACTCCTATACAGGTCCCACAGCCCCAGCATTTT	CASTPIQVPQPQHF
-	TRBV27	TRBD1	TRBJ1-2	TGTGCCAGCAGTTTTGGACAGGGCTATGGCTACACCTTC	CASSFGQGYGYTF
-	TRBV5-4	-	TRBJ1-4	TGTGCCAGCAGCTTGGACAGGGTTAATGAAAAACTGTTTTTT	CASSLDRVNEKLFF
-	TRBV6-2/TRBV6-3	TRBD2	TRBJ2-7	TGTGCCAGCAGCGACTGGTCTAGCGGGAGAGCGTACGAGCAGTACTTC	CASSDWSSGRAYEQYF
-	TRBV5-1	TRBD2	TRBJ2-3	TGCGCCAGCAGCTTGATGGCGGGAGGGGTTAGCACAGATACGCAGTATTTT	CASSLMAGGVSTDTQYF
-	TRBV15	-	TRBJ1-2	TGTGCCATCAGTCCCCCGGGGGCGCAGGCTAACTATGGCTACACCTTC	CAISPPGAQANYGYTF
-	TRBV28	TRBD1	TRBJ1-2	TGTGCCAGCAGTACCCACCCCGGACAGGGGTCCCTTTCTAACTATGGCTACACCTTC	CASSTHPGQGSLSNYGYTF
-	TRBV30	TRBD1	TRBJ1-1	TGTGCCTGGAGTGTTTATGGGGACAGGGGAAATACTGAAGCTTTCTTT	CAWSVYGDRGNTEAFF
-	TRBV27	-	TRBJ1-1	TGTGCCAGCAGTTCACAGGGTTTGGGCACTGAAGCTTTCTTT	CASSSQGLGTEAFF
once	TRBV29-1	TRBD1	TRBJ1-2	TGCAGCGTTGAAGATGAGGGGGCCGAATACTATGGCTACACCTTC	CSVEDEGAEYYGYTF
-	TRBV7-7	-	TRBJ1-1	TGTGCCAGCAGCCCCCCTCAGGGCCCCACTGAAGCTTTCTTT	CASSPPQGPTEAFF
once	TRBV30	-	TRBJ1-2	TGTGCCTGGAGTGTCGGGGGATATGGCTACACCTTC	CAWSVGGYGYTF